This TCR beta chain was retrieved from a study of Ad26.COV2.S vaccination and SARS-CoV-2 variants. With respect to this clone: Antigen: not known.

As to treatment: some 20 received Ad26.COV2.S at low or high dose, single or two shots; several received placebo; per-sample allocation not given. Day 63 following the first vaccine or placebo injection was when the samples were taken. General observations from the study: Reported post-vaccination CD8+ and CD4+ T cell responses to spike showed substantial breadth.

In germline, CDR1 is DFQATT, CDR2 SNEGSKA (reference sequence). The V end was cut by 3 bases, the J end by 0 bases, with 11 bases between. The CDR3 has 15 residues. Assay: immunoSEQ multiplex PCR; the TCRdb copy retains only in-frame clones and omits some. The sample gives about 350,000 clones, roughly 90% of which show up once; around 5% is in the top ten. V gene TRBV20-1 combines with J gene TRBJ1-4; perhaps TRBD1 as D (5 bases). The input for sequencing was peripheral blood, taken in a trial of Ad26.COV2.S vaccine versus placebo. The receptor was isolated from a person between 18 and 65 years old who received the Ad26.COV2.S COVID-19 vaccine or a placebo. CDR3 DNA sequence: TGCAGTGCTAGTCTTCGGGGCCCAACTAATGAAAAACTGTTTTTT. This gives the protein CSASLRGPTNEKLFF.